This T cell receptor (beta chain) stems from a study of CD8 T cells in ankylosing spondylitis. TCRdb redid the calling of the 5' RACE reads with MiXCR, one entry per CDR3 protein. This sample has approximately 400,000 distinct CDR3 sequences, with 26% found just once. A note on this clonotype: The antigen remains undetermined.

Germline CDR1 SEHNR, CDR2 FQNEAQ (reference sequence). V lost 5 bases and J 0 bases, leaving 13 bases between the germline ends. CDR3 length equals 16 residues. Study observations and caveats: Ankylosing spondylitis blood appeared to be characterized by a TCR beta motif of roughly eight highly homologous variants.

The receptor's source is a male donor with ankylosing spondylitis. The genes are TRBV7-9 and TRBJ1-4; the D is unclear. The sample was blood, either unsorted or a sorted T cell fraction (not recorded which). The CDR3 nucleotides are TGTGCCAGCAGCCCCGGCAGGATTGCAACTAATGAAAAACTGTTTTTT. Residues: CASSPGRIATNEKLFF.